This passage covers 29 T cell receptor beta chains from one sample sequenced in a study of blood T cell repertoires in COVID-19. The data were produced by immunoSEQ multiplex PCR, yet TCRdb's version contains in-frame clones alone and is incomplete. This table has roughly 360,000 clones, 81% appearing once. Sequencing was done on a sample of peripheral blood. Receptor source: a human donor with acute or convalescent COVID-19. The donor label of this sample is uncertain.

The chain carries TRBV2 and TRBJ1-1; maybe TRBD1 (6 bases). This CDR3 has 14 residues. Trimming pared 6 bases from V and 8 bases from J, leaving 19 bases between. The germline V gene encodes CDR1 SNHLY and CDR2 FYNNEI. The CDR3 DNA is TGTGCCAGCAGGACCGGACAGTGGGTATCCGAAGCTTTCTTT. Protein product: CASRTGQWVSEAFF.

The V and J genes are TRBV5-4 and TRBJ1-1, with 8 nucleotides matching TRBD1. Trimming took 4 bases from V and 4 from J; bases not matched to a gene: 9. This CDR3 is 15 amino acids long. Germline V gives CDR1 SGHNT, CDR2 YYREEE (reference sequence). CDR3 region: CASSLIGDRGTEAFF. The CDR3 nucleotides are TGTGCCAGCAGCCTAATCGGAGACAGGGGCACTGAAGCTTTCTTT.

This sequence joins TRBV18 and TRBJ1-3, with a tentative D call TRBD1 (6 bases). With 5 bases removed from V and 0 bases from J, the gap between germline ends came to 11 bases. CDR3 length: 15 amino acids. The germline CDR1 and CDR2 sequences are KGHSH and LQKENI. The CDR3 coding sequence is TGTGCCAGCTCAGCGGACAGAAGCTCTGGAAACACCATATATTTT. The encoded protein is CASSADRSSGNTIYF. The full variable domain, in which reference TRBV18 and TRBJ1-3 provide the parts outside the CDR3, is NAGVMQNPRHLVRRRGQEARLRCSPMKGHSHVYWYRQLPEEGLKFMVYLQKENIIDESGMPKERFSAEFPKEGPSILRIQQVVRGDSAAYFCASSADRSSGNTIYFGEGSWLTVV.

The rearrangement links TRBV6-5 to TRBJ1-3; D unresolved. V was clipped by 7 bases and J by 2 bases, with 12 bases between them. Germline assignment: CDR1 MNHEY and CDR2 SVGAGI. CDR3 length: 14 amino acids. CDR3 protein: CASTRSGAGNTIYF. CDR3 coding DNA: TGTGCCAGCACTAGATCCGGGGCTGGAAACACCATATATTTT.

The chain has TRBV2 and TRBJ2-3, with TRBD2 matching 9 bases. There are 16 residues in the CDR3. The J segment lost 3 bases and the V segment lost 6 bases, leaving 10 bases of the junction unmatched. Germline assignment: CDR1 SNHLY and CDR2 FYNNEI. CDR3 amino acids: CASRPPGGRATDTQYF. DNA for the CDR3: TGTGCCAGCAGGCCCCCGGGCGGGAGGGCTACAGATACGCAGTATTTT.

J is TRBJ1-5 and V is TRBV18, with 9 bases identical to TRBD1. Germline loops: CDR1 KGHSH, CDR2 LQKENI. V lost 4 bases, J lost 9 bases, and 19 bases stayed unmatched. The CDR3 length is 18 residues. The CDR3 DNA reads as TGTGCCAGCTCACGAAGGTCCCCGGGACAGGGCGGAGAGGGGCCCCAGCATTTT. Its translation: CASSRRSPGQGGEGPQHF.

The V gene is TRBV6-2 or TRBV6-3, the J gene TRBJ2-2; possible D gene TRBD1, 5 bases. The germline CDR1 and CDR2 sequences are MNHEY and SVGEGT. This CDR3 is built from 15 residues. V lost 0 bases and J 4 bases, leaving 9 bases between the germline ends. CDR3 sequence reads: CASSYSGRITGELFF. CDR3 coding DNA: TGTGCCAGCAGTTACTCGGGGCGGATCACCGGGGAGCTGTTTTTT.

The chain has TRBV7-2 and TRBJ1-1; perhaps TRBD1 as D (5 bases). Germline V CDR1 and CDR2: SGHTA, FQGNSA. Between the trimmed V and J ends, which lost 4 bases and 11 bases, there was a span of 11 bases. CDR3 size: 11 residues. CDR3 sequence reads: CASSWGVGAFF. As DNA, the CDR3 is TGTGCCAGCAGCTGGGGGGTTGGGGCTTTCTTT. The full variable domain, its missing parts supplied by reference TRBV7-2 and TRBJ1-1, is GAGVSQSPSNKVTEKGKDVELRCDPISGHTALYWYRQSLGQGLEFLIYFQGNSAPDKSGLPSDRFSAERTGGSVSTLTIQRTQQEDSAVYLCASSWGVGAFFGQGTRLTVV.

V usage is TRBV5-1 and J usage is TRBJ1-5, with D possibly matching TRBD1 (5 bases). The CDR3 extends over 14 amino acids. The ends were cut back, 1 base at V and 3 bases at J, with 8 bases in the middle. CDR1 is SGHRS and CDR2 is YFSETQ in the germline V gene. The CDR3 region is CASSLQGDNQPQHF. The CDR3 nucleotides are TGCGCCAGCAGCTTGCAAGGGGACAATCAGCCCCAGCATTTT.

The gene calls are TRBV19 and TRBJ1-6; D gene unclear. Germline V CDR1 and CDR2: LNHDA, SQIVND (reference sequence). Trimming cost V 3 bases and J 8 bases, with 8 bases left between them. CDR3 length: 13 residues. Here the CDR3 reads CASSIIEDSPLHF. In DNA, the CDR3 is TGTGCCAGTAGTATTATTGAGGATTCACCCCTCCACTTT.

V is TRBV5-1 and J is TRBJ2-2; D ambiguous. The CDR3 has 15 amino acids. CDR1 is SGHRS, CDR2 YFSETQ, per germline. Trimming pared 2 bases from V and 2 bases from J, leaving 10 bases between. The CDR3 DNA follows: TGCGCCAGCAGCTTACTCGGTTTAAACACCGGGGAGCTGTTTTTT. Translated, it gives CASSLLGLNTGELFF.

The chain has TRBV19 and TRBJ2-3, with 10 bases fitting TRBD2. Germline lookup yields CDR1 LNHDA and CDR2 SQIVND (reference sequence). J lost 4 bases, V lost 5 bases, and 9 bases had no gene match. The CDR3 spans 16 residues. CDR3 loop: CASSPSGRAFADTQYF. Here the CDR3 DNA reads TGTGCCAGTAGTCCGAGCGGGAGGGCTTTCGCAGATACGCAGTATTTT.

This clone was seen only a few times. J is TRBJ1-1 and V is TRBV5-6; D is undetermined. This CDR3 has 15 residues. Trimming took off 2 bases at V and 1 base at J, with 12 bases between the two ends. Germline V lookup: CDR1 SGHDT, CDR2 YYEEEE. DNA for the CDR3: TGTGCCAGCAGCTTCCTCCTAGAAGCGAACACTGAAGCTTTCTTT. It yields the protein CASSFLLEANTEAFF.

The chain joins TRBV5-5 to TRBJ1-2, with D perhaps matching TRBD1 (6 bases). V gave up 1 base and J gave up 5 bases, with 15 bases separating them. This CDR3 is 15 amino acids long. CDR1 is SGHKS and CDR2 is YYEKEE in the germline V gene (reference sequence). This CDR3 reads CASSLLTDSSYGYTF. The DNA of the CDR3 is TGTGCCAGCAGCTTGCTTACGGACAGCTCGTATGGCTACACCTTC.

This rearrangement joins TRBV5-1 to TRBJ1-1; D is possibly TRBD1 (5 bases). Germline-derived CDR1 and CDR2 are SGHRS and YFSETQ. V lost 3 bases, J lost 4 bases, and 19 bases lay in between. The CDR3 has 16 residues. The CDR3 region is CASSSGGAMARTEAFF. The CDR3 nucleotides read TGCGCCAGCAGCTCGGGAGGGGCTATGGCTCGCACTGAAGCTTTCTTT.

As for this clone: A clone one base away is much larger, so this may be a read error. The chain links TRBV5-4 to TRBJ1-5, with D unclear. The V and J ends lost 1 base and 0 bases respectively, with 5 bases between them. The length of the CDR3 is 14 residues. CDR1 is SGHNT, CDR2 YYREEE, per germline (reference sequence). CDR3: CASSLYSSNQPQHF. The CDR3 DNA is TGTGCCAGCAGCTTGTACAGTAGCAATCAGCCCCAGCATTTT.

The sample holds one count of this clone. The chain is built from TRBV28 and TRBJ1-4, with D perhaps matching TRBD1 (6 bases). V gave up 6 bases and J gave up 8 bases, with 13 bases separating them. The CDR3 loop spans 13 amino acids. Germline CDR1 MDHEN, CDR2 SYDVKM. The CDR3 DNA reads TGTGCCAGCAGCGGGGGGGCGGGCGAAAAACTGTTTTTT. The encoded protein is CASSGGAGEKLFF.

The V and J genes are TRBV3-1 (or the pseudogene TRBV3-2) and TRBJ2-7, with D perhaps matching TRBD2 (6 bases). The CDR3 is 15 amino acids. CDR1 and CDR2 from the germline V gene are LGHDT and YNNKEL (reference sequence). Trimming cost V 0 bases and J 0 bases, with 9 bases left between them. The CDR3 spells CASSQDLGGSYEQYF. The CDR3 bases are TGTGCCAGCAGCCAAGATCTGGGGGGCTCCTACGAGCAGTACTTC.

The chain has TRBV7-9 and TRBJ1-1; 12 bases fit TRBD1. There are 15 residues in the CDR3. Germline CDR1 is SEHNR and CDR2 is FQNEAQ (reference sequence). Trimming cost V 5 bases and J 1 base; bases outside gene matches: 2. The CDR3 loop reads CASSGGQGANTEAFF. The CDR3 DNA reads TGTGCCAGCAGCGGGGGACAGGGGGCGAACACTGAAGCTTTCTTT.

V usage is TRBV2 and J usage is TRBJ2-1; 9 nucleotides match TRBD1. The CDR3 extends over 14 amino acids. In germline, CDR1 is SNHLY, CDR2 FYNNEI. V was pared by 4 bases and J by 8 bases, with 6 bases of the junction left unmatched. The CDR3 coding sequence is TGTGCCAGCAGTGGACAGGGGGTCCCCGATGAGCAGTTCTTC. Translation gives CASSGQGVPDEQFF.

The rearrangement joins TRBV29-1 to TRBJ1-1, with TRBD1 matching over 8 bases. The germline gives CDR1 SQVTM, CDR2 ANQGSEA. The CDR3 consists of 15 residues. The V segment lost 4 bases and the J segment 2 bases; nucleotides outside the gene matches: 9. The CDR3 sequence: CSVGSRTGTNTEAFF. The CDR3 DNA follows: TGCAGCGTTGGGTCCAGGACAGGGACAAACACTGAAGCTTTCTTT.

The chain combines TRBV5-4 with TRBJ2-3; D may be TRBD1 (5 bases). The germline gives CDR1 SGHNT, CDR2 YYREEE (reference sequence). Trimming took off 2 bases at V and 11 bases at J, with 12 bases between the two ends. This CDR3 is built from 12 residues. The CDR3 DNA sequence: TGTGCCAGCAGCTTCCCCTCCAGGGAGCAGTATTTT. It yields the protein CASSFPSREQYF.

The J gene is TRBJ1-1, the V gene TRBV9; D call uncertain. The germline gives CDR1 SGDLS, CDR2 YYNGEE. With 0 bases removed from V and 0 bases from J, the gap between germline ends came to 9 bases. The CDR3 runs to 15 residues. Here the CDR3 reads CASSVVGSVNTEAFF. Written as DNA, the CDR3 is TGTGCCAGCAGCGTAGTTGGCTCCGTGAACACTGAAGCTTTCTTT.

This sequence joins TRBV15 and TRBJ1-2; 11 nucleotides line up with TRBD1. CDR3 size: 15 residues. V lost 1 base, J lost 7 bases, and 5 bases stayed unmatched. CDR1 is LNHNV, CDR2 YYDKDF, per germline (reference sequence). CDR3 protein: CATSRADRGQIGYTF. The CDR3 coding sequence is TGTGCCACCAGCAGAGCGGACAGGGGGCAGATTGGCTACACCTTC.

The chain uses TRBV4-2 and TRBJ2-1, with 7 bases identical to TRBD2. J was trimmed by 4 bases and V by 2 bases; bases with no gene match: 2. Germline CDR1 LGHNA, CDR2 YNFKEQ. The CDR3 extends over 14 amino acids. CDR3 sequence reads: CASSQLGLYNEQFF. CDR3 nucleotide sequence: TGTGCCAGCAGCCAATTGGGACTATACAATGAGCAGTTCTTC.

The J gene is TRBJ1-5, the V gene TRBV21-1; no DNA check was done on the table's D call, TRBD1. TRBV21-1 is flagged as a pseudogene. This CDR3 is 17 amino acids long. CDR3 amino acids: CASSKRDRGSGQQPQHF. The CDR3 DNA reads as TGTGCCAGCAGCAAAAGGGACAGGGGGTCGGGGCAACAGCCCCAGCATTTT.

The chain is built from TRBV10-1 and TRBJ1-1; no clear D gene. The CDR3 is made up of 14 amino acids. V gave up 7 bases and J gave up 4 bases, with 16 bases separating them. Looked up from germline, CDR1 is WNHNN and CDR2 is SYGVQD (reference sequence). The CDR3 nucleotides read TGCGCCAGCATGGGTAGCACCCATCCCACTGAAGCTTTCTTT. Protein sequence: CASMGSTHPTEAFF.

This sequence joins TRBV5-1 and TRBJ1-1, with TRBD1 as a possible D gene (6 bases). The CDR3 runs to 14 residues. V was shortened by 2 bases and J by 1 base, with 9 bases between the two germline ends. Looked up from germline, CDR1 is SGHRS and CDR2 is YFSETQ. CDR3 in amino acids: CASSLIGGNTEAFF. CDR3 DNA: TGCGCCAGCAGCTTAATAGGGGGGAACACTGAAGCTTTCTTT.

The rearrangement joins TRBV7-9 to TRBJ2-4; 7 nucleotides line up with TRBD2. J gave up 5 bases and V 1 base, and 2 bases lay outside the gene matches. The CDR3 has 14 amino acids. Germline loops: CDR1 SEHNR, CDR2 FQNEAQ (reference sequence). CDR3 sequence: CASSLGTRENIQYF. In DNA, the CDR3 is TGTGCCAGCAGCTTAGGGACTAGGGAAAACATTCAGTACTTC. The complete variable domain, with remaining parts taken from reference TRBV7-9 and TRBJ2-4, reads DTGVSQNPRHKITKRGQNVTFRCDPISEHNRLYWYRQTLGQGPEFLTYFQNEAQLEKSRLLSDRFSAERPKGSFSTLEIQRTEQGDSAMYLCASSLGTRENIQYFGAGTRLSVL.